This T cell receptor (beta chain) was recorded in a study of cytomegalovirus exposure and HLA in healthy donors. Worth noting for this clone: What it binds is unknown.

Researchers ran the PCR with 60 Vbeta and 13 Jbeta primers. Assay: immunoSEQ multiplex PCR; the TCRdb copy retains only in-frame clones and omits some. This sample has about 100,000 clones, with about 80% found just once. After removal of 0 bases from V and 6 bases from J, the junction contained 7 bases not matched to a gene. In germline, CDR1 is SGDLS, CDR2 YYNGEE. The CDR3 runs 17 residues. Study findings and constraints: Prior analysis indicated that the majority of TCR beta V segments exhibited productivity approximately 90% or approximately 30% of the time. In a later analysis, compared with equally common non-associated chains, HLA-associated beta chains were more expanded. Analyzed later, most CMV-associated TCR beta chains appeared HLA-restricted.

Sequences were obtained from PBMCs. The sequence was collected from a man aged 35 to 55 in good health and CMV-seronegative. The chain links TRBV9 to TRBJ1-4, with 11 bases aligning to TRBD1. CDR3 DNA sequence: TGTGCCAGCAGCGTAGGGGACAGGGGGTGGTTTGATGAAAAACTGTTTTTT. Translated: CASSVGDRGWFDEKLFF.